This is a list of T cell receptor beta chains from one sample in a study of blood T cell repertoires in COVID-19. Assay: immunoSEQ multiplex PCR; the TCRdb copy retains only in-frame clones and omits some. The table has roughly 99,000 clones, approximately 90% seen once. Sequenced input: peripheral blood. The receptor set was obtained from a woman aged 25-40 years with acute or convalescent COVID-19. Each CDR3 is given with its conserved first and last residue. The D gene is left open where the match is weak. The listing skips clone size in some rows; elsewhere it reads once, few, many or a size class.

cdr3_aa: CSVVLSGTENTEAFF
cdr3_nt: TGCAGCGTGGTCCTCTCGGGGACAGAGAACACTGAAGCTTTCTTT
j_call: TRBJ1-1
clone_size: once
v_call: TRBV29-1
d_call: TRBD1

cdr3_aa: CASSLYGGGPNGNYGYTF
cdr3_nt: TGTGCCAGCAGTTTATATGGGGGCGGCCCAAACGGCAACTATGGCTACACCTTC
j_call: TRBJ1-2
clone_size: -
v_call: TRBV28
d_call: -

cdr3_aa: CSVEGPGEVVLTF
cdr3_nt: TGCAGCGTTGAAGGCCCAGGGGAAGTCGTCCTGACTTTC
j_call: TRBJ2-6
clone_size: -
v_call: TRBV29-1
d_call: -

cdr3_aa: CASSLLAASGGNYEQYF
cdr3_nt: TGTGCCAGCAGCCTATTGGCGGCGTCAGGGGGTAACTACGAGCAGTACTTC
j_call: TRBJ2-7
clone_size: -
v_call: TRBV4-2
d_call: TRBD1

cdr3_aa: CASSRQGANYGYTF
cdr3_nt: TGTGCCAGCAGCCGACAGGGGGCTAACTATGGCTACACCTTC
j_call: TRBJ1-2
clone_size: -
v_call: TRBV7-9
d_call: TRBD1

cdr3_aa: CASSPRTGGAYNEQFF
cdr3_nt: TGTGCCAGCTCACCAAGGACAGGGGGTGCCTACAATGAGCAGTTCTTC
j_call: TRBJ2-1
clone_size: few
v_call: TRBV18
d_call: TRBD1

cdr3_aa: CASSTPISGTYNEQFF
cdr3_nt: TGTGCCAGCAGTACACCCATTAGCGGGACCTACAATGAGCAGTTCTTC
j_call: TRBJ2-1
clone_size: -
v_call: TRBV6-2/TRBV6-3
d_call: TRBD2

cdr3_aa: CASSREESWPQHF
cdr3_nt: TGCGCCAGCAGCCGAGAGGAGTCGTGGCCCCAGCATTTT
j_call: TRBJ1-5
clone_size: -
v_call: TRBV4-1
d_call: -

cdr3_aa: CASSSTPGELNTEAFF
cdr3_nt: TGTGCCAGCAGCTCCACTCCAGGGGAATTGAACACTGAAGCTTTCTTT
j_call: TRBJ1-1
clone_size: -
v_call: TRBV11-2
d_call: -

cdr3_aa: CASSLEQGLNSPLHF
cdr3_nt: TGTGCCAGCAGCTTGGAACAGGGGCTAAATTCACCCCTCCACTTT
j_call: TRBJ1-6
clone_size: -
v_call: TRBV5-8
d_call: TRBD1

cdr3_aa: CASSRVGGNYGYTF
cdr3_nt: TGTGCCAGCAGCCGGGTAGGCGGCAACTATGGCTACACCTTC
j_call: TRBJ1-2
clone_size: medium-sized
v_call: TRBV3-1/TRBV3-2
d_call: -

cdr3_aa: CASSKGGVLSYGYTF
cdr3_nt: TGTGCCAGCAGCAAAGGCGGTGTGCTATCCTATGGCTACACCTTC
j_call: TRBJ1-2
clone_size: -
v_call: TRBV5-8
d_call: -

cdr3_aa: CASSLAAEDYSPLHF
cdr3_nt: TGCGCCAGCAGCTTGGCTGCAGAAGATTATTCACCCCTCCACTTT
j_call: TRBJ1-6
clone_size: -
v_call: TRBV5-1
d_call: -

cdr3_aa: CASSVDQGGPYNEQFF
cdr3_nt: TGTGCCAGCAGCGTAGATCAGGGTGGCCCCTACAATGAGCAGTTCTTC
j_call: TRBJ2-1
clone_size: -
v_call: TRBV9
d_call: -

cdr3_aa: CASSSGLAPDTQYF
cdr3_nt: TGTGCCAGCAGCTCGGGACTAGCCCCAGATACGCAGTATTTT
j_call: TRBJ2-3
clone_size: -
v_call: TRBV7-7
d_call: TRBD2

cdr3_aa: CASSQLAGGVTGELFF
cdr3_nt: TGTGCCAGCAGCCAACTAGCGGGAGGAGTCACCGGGGAGCTGTTTTTT
j_call: TRBJ2-2
clone_size: -
v_call: TRBV11-1
d_call: TRBD2